Shown below are 5 T cell receptor beta chains from a single sample sequenced in a study of CD8+CD57+ T cells in acquired aplastic anemia. CDR3 and TCR beta VDJ profiling relied on a genomic DNA template. One entry per CDR3 protein results from TCRdb running MiXCR on the reads. Of around 430,000 distinct CDR3 sequences in the sample, approximately 33% were seen once. Patients included in sequencing had previously demonstrated CD8+CD57+ cell expansion by flow cytometry. The sequenced sample was sorted CD4+, CD8+, or CD8+CD57+ T cells (not recorded which) from PBMCs. All receptors derive from a human donor with aplastic anemia.

As concerns this clonotype: A much larger clonotype is one base distant, so this may be a read error. The chain links TRBV2 to TRBJ1-1; tentatively, D is TRBD1 (6 bases). This CDR3 region has 12 residues. From germline, CDR1 is SNHLY and CDR2 FYNNEI. CDR3 sequence: CASGERGTEAFF. CDR3 bases: TGTGCCAGCGGTGAAAGGGGGACTGAAGCTTTCTTT.

The chain combines TRBV10-3 with TRBJ1-2; 7 bases are shared with TRBD1. Germline V gives CDR1 ENHRY, CDR2 SYGVKD. The CDR3 is 13 residues long. The trim removed 4 bases at V and 5 bases at J, leaving 4 bases unmatched. Written as DNA, the CDR3 is TGTGCCATCAGTGCTAGGGGGCCTTATGGCTACACCTTC. Its translation: CAISARGPYGYTF.

This clonotype has a count of ten or more. The chain combines TRBV15 with TRBJ2-3; no firm D call. Germline V lookup: CDR1 LNHNV, CDR2 YYDKDF (reference sequence). The CDR3 covers 12 residues. Trimming removed 6 bases from V and 2 bases from J, with 6 bases in between. The CDR3 region has the DNA TGTGCCACCAGATTCGTCACAGATACGCAGTATTTT. Its translation: CATRFVTDTQYF.

The chain uses TRBV24-1 and TRBJ1-2, with D unclear. The CDR3 is made up of 11 amino acids. Germline CDR1 is KGHDR and CDR2 is SFDVKD. V shed 7 bases and J shed 10 bases, with 12 bases lying between them. CDR3 sequence (DNA): TGTGCCACCAGCCGAAACCGTGACTACACCTTC. This translates into CATSRNRDYTF.

The chain recombines TRBV29-1 with TRBJ1-2; D unresolved. CDR1 and CDR2 from the germline V gene are SQVTM and ANQGSEA. The ends were cut back, 0 bases at V and 0 bases at J, with 2 bases in the middle. The CDR3 runs 12 residues. CDR3 region: CSVEDANYGYTF. DNA of the CDR3: TGCAGCGTTGAAGATGCTAACTATGGCTACACCTTC.